This T cell receptor beta chain was profiled in a study of blood T cell repertoires in COVID-19. Recruits, aged roughly 18 to 90 years, lived in 20 to 30 US areas. Which cohort a participant joined came from the clinical history participants gave. Within 2 weeks before study entry, exposed participants met a COVID-19 case. The method was immunoSEQ multiplex PCR; TCRdb's version includes in-frame clones alone and lacks a portion of them. The sample includes 430,000 or so clones, approximately 91% of them seen just once. The CDR3 covers 15 residues. Germline V gives CDR1 LGHNA, CDR2 YNFKEQ. The V gene end was trimmed by 5 bases and the J gene end by 1 base; junction bases not matched to a gene: 5.

Sequencing was done on a sample of PBMCs or T cells enriched from blood (not recorded which). This sequence joins TRBV4-2 and TRBJ1-2; 9 positions match TRBD1. This receptor was identified in a woman aged 18 to 35 who had been exposed to COVID-19. CDR3 region: CASSDRDRDNYGYTF. The CDR3 DNA is TGTGCCAGCAGCGACCGGGACAGGGATAACTATGGCTACACCTTC.